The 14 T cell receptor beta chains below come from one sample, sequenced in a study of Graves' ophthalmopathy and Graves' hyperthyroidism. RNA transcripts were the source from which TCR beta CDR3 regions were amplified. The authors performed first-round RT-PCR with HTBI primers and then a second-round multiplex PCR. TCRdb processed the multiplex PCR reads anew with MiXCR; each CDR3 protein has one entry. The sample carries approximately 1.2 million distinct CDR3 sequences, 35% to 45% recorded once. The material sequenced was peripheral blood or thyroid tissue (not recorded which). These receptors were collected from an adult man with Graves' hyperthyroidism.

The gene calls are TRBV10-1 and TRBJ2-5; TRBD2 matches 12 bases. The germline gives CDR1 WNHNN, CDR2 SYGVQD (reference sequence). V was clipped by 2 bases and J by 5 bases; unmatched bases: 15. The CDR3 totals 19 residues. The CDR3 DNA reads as TGCGCCAGCAGTGAGCCGACCCGGGCTAGCGGGGGGGCCGGGGAGACCCAGTACTTC. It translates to CASSEPTRASGGAGETQYF.

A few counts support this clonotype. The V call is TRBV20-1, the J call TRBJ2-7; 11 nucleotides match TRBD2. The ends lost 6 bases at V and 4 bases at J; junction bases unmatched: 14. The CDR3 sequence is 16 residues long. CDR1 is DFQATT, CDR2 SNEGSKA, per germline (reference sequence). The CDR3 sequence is CSAHPDGTSGDYEQYF. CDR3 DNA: TGCAGTGCCCACCCTGACGGGACTAGCGGAGATTACGAGCAGTACTTC.

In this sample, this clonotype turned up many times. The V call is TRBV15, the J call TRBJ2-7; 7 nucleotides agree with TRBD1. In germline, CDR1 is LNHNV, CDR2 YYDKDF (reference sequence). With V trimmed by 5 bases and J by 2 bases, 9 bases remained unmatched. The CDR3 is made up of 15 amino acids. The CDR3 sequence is CATSQGELRTYEQYF. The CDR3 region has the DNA TGTGCCACCAGCCAGGGGGAACTACGCACCTACGAGCAGTACTTC.

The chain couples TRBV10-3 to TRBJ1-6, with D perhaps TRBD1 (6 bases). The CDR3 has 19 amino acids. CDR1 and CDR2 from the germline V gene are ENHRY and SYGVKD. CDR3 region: CVVSAQGRPTSSYNSPLHF. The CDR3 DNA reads TGTGTCGTCAGTGCGCAGGGGAGACCAACGAGCTCCTATAATTCACCCCTCCACTTT.

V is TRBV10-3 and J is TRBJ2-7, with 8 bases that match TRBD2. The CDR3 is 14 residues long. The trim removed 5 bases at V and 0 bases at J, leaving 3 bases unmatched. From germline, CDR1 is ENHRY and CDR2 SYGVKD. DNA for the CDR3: TGTGCCATCAGTCCGGGACTAGGCTCCTACGAGCAGTACTTC. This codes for CAISPGLGSYEQYF.

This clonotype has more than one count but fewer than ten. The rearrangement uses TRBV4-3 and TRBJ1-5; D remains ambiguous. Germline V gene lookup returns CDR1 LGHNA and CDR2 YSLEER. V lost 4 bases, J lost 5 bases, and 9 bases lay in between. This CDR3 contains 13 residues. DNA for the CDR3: TGCGCCAGCAGCCGCGTCCTAGATCAGCCCCAGCATTTT. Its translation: CASSRVLDQPQHF.

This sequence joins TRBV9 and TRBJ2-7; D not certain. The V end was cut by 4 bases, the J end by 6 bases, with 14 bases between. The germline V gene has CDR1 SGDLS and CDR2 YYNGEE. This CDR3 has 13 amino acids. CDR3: CASSPVVTTEQYF. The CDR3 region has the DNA TGTGCCAGCAGCCCAGTTGTGACGACCGAGCAGTACTTC. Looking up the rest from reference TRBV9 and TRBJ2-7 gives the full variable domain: DSGVTQTPKHLITATGQRVTLRCSPRSGDLSVYWYQQSLDQGLQFLIQYYNGEERAKGNILERFSAQQFPDLHSELNLSSLELGDSALYFCASSPVVTTEQYFGPGTRLTVT.

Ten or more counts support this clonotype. The CDR3 DNA reads TGTGCCAGCAGCGAAGAGGTTCAAGAGACCCAGTACTTC. Protein product: CASSEEVQETQYF. The chain joins TRBV11-2 to TRBJ2-5; D unclear. V was trimmed by 5 bases and J by 2 bases, leaving 9 bases between them. From germline, CDR1 is SGHAT and CDR2 FQNNGV. The CDR3 totals 13 residues.

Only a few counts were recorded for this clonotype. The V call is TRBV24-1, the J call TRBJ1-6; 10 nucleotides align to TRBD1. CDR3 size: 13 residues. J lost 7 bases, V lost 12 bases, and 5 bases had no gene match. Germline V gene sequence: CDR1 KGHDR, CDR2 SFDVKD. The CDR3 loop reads CAPRDRGNSPLHF. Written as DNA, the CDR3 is TGTGCCCCCCGGGACAGGGGCAATTCACCCCTCCACTTT.

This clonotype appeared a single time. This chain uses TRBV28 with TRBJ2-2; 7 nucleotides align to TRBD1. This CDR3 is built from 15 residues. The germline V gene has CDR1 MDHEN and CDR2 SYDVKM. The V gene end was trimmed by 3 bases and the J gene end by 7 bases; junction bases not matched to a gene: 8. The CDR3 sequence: CASSFRGQTNGELFF. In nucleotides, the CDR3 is TGTGCCAGCAGTTTCCGGGGACAGACCAACGGGGAGCTGTTTTTT.

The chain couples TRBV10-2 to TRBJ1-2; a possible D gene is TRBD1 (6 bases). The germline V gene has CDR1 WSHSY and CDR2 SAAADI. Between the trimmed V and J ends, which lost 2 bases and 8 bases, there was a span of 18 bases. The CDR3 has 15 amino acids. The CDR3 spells CASSEPDSAREGYTF. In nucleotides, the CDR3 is TGCGCCAGCAGTGAGCCGGACAGTGCGAGAGAGGGCTACACCTTC.

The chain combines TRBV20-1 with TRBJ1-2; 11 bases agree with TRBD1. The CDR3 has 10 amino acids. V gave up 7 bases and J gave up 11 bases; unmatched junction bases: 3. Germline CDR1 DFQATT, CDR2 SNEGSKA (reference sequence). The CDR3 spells CSEDRGLYTF. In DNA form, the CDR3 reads TGCAGTGAGGACAGGGGGCTTTACACCTTC.

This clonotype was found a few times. Written as DNA, the CDR3 is TGTGCCAGCAGTATCGGGACAGGGCTAGAAAAACTGTTTTTT. Protein: CASSIGTGLEKLFF. The chain is built from TRBV28 and TRBJ1-4; TRBD1 matches at 9 bases. The germline gives CDR1 MDHEN, CDR2 SYDVKM. CDR3 length: 14 amino acids. V shed 5 bases, J shed 8 bases, and the junction held 6 bases outside the gene matches.

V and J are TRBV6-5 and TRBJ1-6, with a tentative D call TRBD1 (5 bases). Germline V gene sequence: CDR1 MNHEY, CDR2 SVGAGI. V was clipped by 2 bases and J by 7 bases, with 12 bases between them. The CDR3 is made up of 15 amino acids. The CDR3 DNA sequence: TGTGCCAGCAGTTACGACTCAGGGAGGAATTCACCCCTCCACTTT. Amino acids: CASSYDSGRNSPLHF.